The entry that follows covers one TCR beta chain sequence. This receptor's antigen is unknown. No qualities accompany the bases; no much larger clone lies one base away. This record comes from a study of cytomegalovirus exposure and HLA in healthy donors (dated by TCRdb to the late 2010s). Regarding the complete study: An earlier analysis of roughly 500 of the donors reported 276 Gb of sequence data and 117 million unique TCR beta sequences obtained from some 200 million T cells. The genetic ancestry cluster associated with self-reported Caucasian donors included about 81% of the roughly 400 genotyped donors. In an earlier analysis of 587 of the donors, high-throughput TCR beta sequencing was used to judge whether each TCR beta V gene segment behaved as functional or pseudogenic. The study aimed to test whether signatures of past pathogen exposure could be identified by cataloging public T cell receptors. Four or five DR-DQ haplotypes were handled as single units for association and clustering because linkage in the cohort was strong. In a later analysis, previously published TCR beta repertoires from 670 or so donors were re-analyzed and high-resolution HLA genotyping was added so that TCR occurrence patterns could be studied. All discovery cohort repertoires had been generated using a single sequencing platform. The number of typed donors differed by locus: roughly 620-640 for A, B, C, DRB1 and DQB1; approximately 540 for DQA1; around 580 for DPA1; and roughly 450 for DPB1. Rather than drawing on any new phenotypic data, the later analysis identified candidate immune exposures from TCR beta sequences and the way those sequences occurred across donors. A later genetic analysis took genome-wide SNP genotypes for about 65% of the roughly 670 donors and used that subset as a discovery cohort. Donor age, sex, ethnicity and CMV serostatus were compiled alongside the repertoire data. The study used immunosequencing to profile the T cell repertoires of under 700 subjects and linked those repertoires to cytomegalovirus serostatus. Besides the first cohort of 666 subjects, a separate validation cohort made up of over 100 different subjects was used. To predict cytomegalovirus infection status, the study combined high-throughput TCR immunosequencing, statistical association of individual TCRs with disease status, and machine learning. Both class I and class II loci were covered by HLA typing, at four-digit resolution. An early release covering roughly 640 HLA-typed donors comprised about 320 gigabases of sequencing data and approximately 80 million unique TCR sequences. Among 398 genotyped donors of the cohort, an average of about 220,000 unique TCR beta nucleotide sequences was sequenced per donor, of which approximately 19% were non-productive.

The germline V gene gives CDR1 as MRHNA and CDR2 as SNTAGT. Inclusive of the bounding cysteine and phenylalanine, the CDR3 is 14 residues long. This entry keeps only the CDR3 DNA: 42 bases, framed from base 1. Trimming accounts for 3 bases at V and 3 bases at J, while the number of junction bases matched to no gene is 0. Receptor amplification or capture employed the immunoSEQ multiplex PCR assay. A mixture of 60 forward primers for TCR Vbeta segments and 13 reverse primers for TCR Jbeta segments was used in the multiplex PCR. The CDR3 region of rearranged TCR beta genes was amplified from genomic DNA by a multiplex PCR assay. Amplified TCR beta libraries were sequenced as 87-base-pair reads on the Illumina HiSeq System. As for how the authors treated the data: A later analysis counted about 80 million unique TCR beta chains across the approximately 700 repertoires, and 10 million to 12 million of these chains were shared by at least two donors. To remove PCR and sequencing errors, raw reads were error-corrected and collapsed into unique sequences using a nearest-neighbor algorithm that merged closely related sequences. V, D and J gene segments were assigned by aligning CDR3 sequences to IMGT reference sequences. For a sequence to be retained, a match of at least six nucleotides to both a V gene segment and a J gene segment was required. A rearrangement counted as productive if the CDR3 had no stop codons and remained in frame with V and J, and every other rearrangement counted as non-productive. Following IMGT convention, CDR3 was defined as the stretch from the second conserved V-encoded cysteine up to the conserved J-encoded phenylalanine. Sequences without an unambiguous match to a single V gene segment were excluded from the earlier analysis of approximately 600 of the donors. In an earlier analysis of approximately 550 of the donors, V segments were called functional above 56.7% productive rearrangements and were called segregating when the between-donor standard deviation exceeded 5%. A statistical classification framework was developed to diagnose cytomegalovirus status using the catalog of TCR beta chain sequences. In a later analysis, TCR nucleotide sequences were compared against IMGT/GENE-DB human TR gene sequences so that V and J genes could be assigned. The TCRdist pipeline was used in a later analysis to assign CDR3 sequences and most-parsimonious VDJ recombination scenarios. In a later analysis, each TCR beta chain was defined by its CDR3 amino acid sequence together with its V-gene family, and reads lacking a unique V-gene family were excluded. In a later analysis, 450 to 600 highly shared, low-generation-probability nucleotide sequences were removed to address suspected cross-contamination and a sequencing artifact. A later analysis calculated a clonal expansion index for each public chain from normalized within-repertoire ranks of inferred template counts. In a later analysis, generation probabilities were computed with a VDJ recombination model fitted to out-of-frame rearrangements, and the resulting probabilities were checked against IGoR. In a later analysis, TCR-TCR, TCR-HLA and TCR-CMV co-occurrence was scored with hypergeometric tests, and a repertoire-size bias correction was applied to TCR pairs. In a later analysis, false discovery rates were estimated by permuting HLA or CMV assignments 20 times. In a later analysis, co-occurring TCRs were grouped using DBSCAN, and TCRdist sequence similarity was added for clustering within HLA-allele-positive subsets. Repertoires with fewer than 30,000 or more than 120,000 public chains were left out of co-occurrence clustering, as were four to six repertoires with anomalous nucleotide sharing. TCRdb retrieved this table from immuneACCESS and kept in-frame rearrangements only. Not all clones are present; in checked studies, unresolved V genes account for under half, and no reason is known for the remainder. D and trimming come from the DNA, and the V and J calls and clone size come from that table. The sample table holds 60,000 or so clones, of which 85% were seen once. The top ten constitute about 10% of the sample.

The cohort was made up of 650 to 700 healthy bone marrow donors. All cohort members were sampled while nominally healthy, although unrecorded immune exposures were likely present. The donor tested CMV seronegative and was one of the 352 seronegative cohort members. A peripheral blood sample was provided by each donor, and peripheral blood mononuclear cells were used for TCR beta sequencing. The Qiagen DNeasy Blood Extraction Kit was used to extract genomic DNA from the blood cell samples. Paper-wide results and their limitations: Presence/absence analyses assumed roughly uniform sequencing depth across donors, an assumption that may not hold. When HLA alleles, especially DR and DQ, strongly co-occurred, TCR associations were difficult to assign to individual alleles. A later analysis reported that several top co-occurrence clusters appeared linked to parvovirus B19, influenza, CMV and Epstein-Barr virus. A cluster of highly shared sequence variants was judged likely to represent a technical artifact of the sequencing pipeline. V-gene and J-gene trimming of TCR beta chains was associated with a missense DCLRE1C variant in a later genetic analysis, and the association was replicated in an independent cohort. Because counts were too low, approximately 18 rarely observed V segments, including chromosome 9 orphons, were excluded from the earlier analysis of 587 of the donors. The classifier was reported to diagnose cytomegalovirus status with high specificity and sensitivity in both the original cohort and the validation cohort. A later analysis found that TCR association rates varied across HLA loci, with DRB1 alleles showing the most associated TCRs and HLA-C alleles the fewest. The authors suggested that the approach could potentially be extended to other disease states and immunological phenotypes. In a later analysis, about 16,000 TCR beta sequences were associated with specific HLA alleles at a false discovery rate of 0.05. Some IMGT-functional V segments, including TRBV6-2 and TRBV6-3, could not be told apart with the 87-base-pair reads, so those segments were excluded. Because some donors lacked HLA typing at each locus, the association tests relied only on the typed subset. According to a later analysis, most CMV-associated TCR beta chains appeared to be HLA-restricted, and the HLA associations seemed to be driven largely by CMV exposure. Most TCR sequences were seen in very few donors, while some public TCRs were found in many individuals. In a later genetic analysis, fewer N-insertions in productive TCRs were reported among donors in an Asian-associated ancestry cluster than the roughly 700-donor mean. For the cohort, immune exposure information was limited to CMV serostatus. Linkage disequilibrium might explain the correlated functional status among segregating V segments, but an unknown experimental factor could not be ruled out. This cohort had only TCR beta chains sequenced, and the lack of alpha or paired-chain data limited which features could be detected. A further reported finding was that TCR beta sequences accurately predicted the HLA-A and HLA-B alleles for most subjects in the first cohort. A later analysis found that HLA-associated TCR beta chains were more clonally expanded and had lower generation probabilities than equally common non-associated chains. In an earlier analysis of 587 of the donors, most TCR beta V segments were observed in productive rearrangements about 87% or about 30% of the time, broadly matching IMGT annotations. The study gave a list of 150 to 200 TCR beta chains associated with cytomegalovirus. A few of the identified cytomegalovirus-associated TCR beta chains were confirmed in vitro to be specific for cytomegalovirus antigens.

This clonotype originated in a female donor in good health and CMV-seronegative. The V and J segments used are TRBV6-4 and TRBJ2-2; 8 bases in between match TRBD2. What was sequenced was PBMCs. The sequenced DNA: TGTGCCAGCAGTGAGCGGGGGGACACCGGGGAGCTGTTTTTT. Translation gives CASSERGDTGELFF.